This TCR beta chain comes out of a study of blood T cells in healthy people across ages. With 5 bases removed from V and 0 bases from J, the gap between germline ends came to 11 bases. CDR3 length equals 15 residues. Next came a second PCR, run for about 7 to 11 cycles, which used a sample-barcoded 5' primer along with a J-beta primer mix. One entry per CDR3 protein, called by TCRdb with MiXCR from the 5' RACE reads. The sample has some 1.5 million distinct CDR3 sequences; 35% to 45% are singletons. This chain joins TRBV12-3 or TRBV12-4 and TRBJ2-4; D not resolved. The clonotype originates from a woman in her late teens or twenties in good health. The specimen was blood. CDR3 nucleotides: TGTGCCAGCAGTCCGGGTCTACTAGCCAAAAACATTCAGTACTTC. Translation gives CASSPGLLAKNIQYF.